A selection of T cell receptor beta chains follows, all from one sample in a study of T cell changes during pregnancy in multiple sclerosis. The protocol was immunoSEQ multiplex PCR, while the TCRdb copy is restricted to in-frame clones and leaves out a portion. The table has roughly 15,000 clones, 70% to 90% seen once; the top ten hold 10%. The sample was CD8+ T cells from peripheral blood mononuclear cells, taken in the second trimester of pregnancy. These receptors were collected from a female donor in good health, enrolled as a control in a pregnancy study. Both conserved end residues are part of each CDR3. Each record gives: CDR3 length, D gene, V gene, CDR3 protein. The D gene is left open where the match is weak.

17 | NA | TRBV19 | CASSIASLGAMNEKLFF
15 | TRBD2 | TRBV19 | CASRRELAAQETQYF
12 | NA | TRBV7-9 | CASSPTGFEAFF
14 | NA | TRBV7-8 | CASGGTLGAREQYF
14 | TRBD1 | TRBV2 | CASTPDRGDTEAFF
16 | NA | TRBV9 | CASSPHRRVIHNEQFF
12 | TRBD1 | TRBV7-2 | CASSSDRVEQYF
15 | TRBD1 | TRBV5-5 | CASSLAFDRAYGYTF
15 | TRBD2 | TRBV9 | CASSVSSGGASEQYF
15 | TRBD2 | TRBV4-1 | CASSQGGGTQETQYF
16 | TRBD1 | TRBV14 | CASSQPDRAGANVLTF
12 | NA | TRBV7-9 | CASSPSGYEQYF
14 | NA | TRBV27 | CASSPTRNFYGYTF
12 | NA | TRBV7-9 | CASSHGQYGYTF
16 | TRBD1 | TRBV6-1 | CASSEAVGTGSYGYTF
12 | NA | TRBV5-6 | CASSVVRYEQFF
14 | TRBD1 | TRBV7-9 | CASSLVQGDYEQYF
14 | NA | TRBV9 | CASSAGHGNQPQHF